In this sample, the clone carrying this TCR beta chain turned up many times. The entry originates in a study of T cells in Graves' hyperthyroidism and ophthalmopathy. There were TCR beta CDR3 regions amplified from RNA transcripts. HTBI primers were the set used in a first-round RT-PCR of the TCR CDR3. MiXCR was run by TCRdb on the multiplex PCR reads, yielding one entry per CDR3 protein. The sample comprises about 420,000 distinct CDR3 sequences, about an eighth of which are singletons, and 5% to 6% rests with the top ten. Hyperthyroidism patients were newly diagnosed, had disease duration under 2 months, and were aged 18 to 65 years. Trimming took 3 bases from V and 4 from J; bases not matched to a gene: 2. The CDR3 contains 14 residues. Germline V gene lookup returns CDR1 MDHEN and CDR2 SYDVKM.

The TCR comes from a woman aged 18-29 years with Graves' hyperthyroidism. The specimen was blood. The chain carries TRBV28 and TRBJ2-1; TRBD1 agrees at 8 bases. This chain's CDR3 is CASSFTGGYNEQFF. The CDR3 bases are TGTGCCAGCAGTTTTACAGGGGGGTACAATGAGCAGTTCTTC.